These T cell receptor beta chains were read from a single sample in a study of shared clonotypes between healthy human individuals. TCRdb keeps only in-frame clones here, not all; method: immunoSEQ multiplex PCR. This repertoire shows 2 million to 3 million clones, approximately 93% found once; its top ten account for roughly 0.39%. Input material: naive CD4+ T cells from PBMCs. The receptors were gathered from a man between 18 and 29 years old in good health. Some clones in this sample may be carry-over from other donors' samples. Each CDR3 is given with its conserved first and last residue. The D gene is left open where the match is weak. Clone size is stated in some rows and not others, as once, few, many or a class when expanded.

j_call cdr3_length clone_size v_call d_call cdr3_nt cdr3_aa
TRBJ2-2 19 once TRBV6-1 TRBD2 TGTGCCAGCAGTGAGGAAGGGACTAGCGGGATGTCGAACACCGGGGAGCTGTTTTTT CASSEEGTSGMSNTGELFF
TRBJ2-1 15 . TRBV6-1 TRBD1 TGTGCCAGCAGTGAGGTAGGGGGCACGAACAATGAGCAGTTCTTC CASSEVGGTNNEQFF
TRBJ2-7 14 . TRBV9 . TGTGCCAGCAGCGTGGACGGATCGGCCTACGAGCAGTACTTC CASSVDGSAYEQYF
TRBJ1-3 13 once TRBV30 . TGTGCCTGGAGTGCGGACTCTGGAAACACCATATATTTT CAWSADSGNTIYF
TRBJ2-7 16 . TRBV28 TRBD2 TGTGCCAGCAGTTTATCTTCCGCTAGCGGGCCCTACGAGCAGTACTTC CASSLSSASGPYEQYF
TRBJ2-3 15 . TRBV5-1 . TGCGCCAGCAGCTTGGCAGGCTCTAGCACAGATACGCAGTATTTT CASSLAGSSTDTQYF
TRBJ1-3 15 . TRBV5-1 . TGCGCCAGCAGCCCGGACAGACTCTCTGGAAACACCATATATTTT CASSPDRLSGNTIYF
TRBJ1-5 14 . TRBV2 . TGTGCCAGCAGAGGAGGTTCTTACGATCAGCCCCAGCATTTT CASRGGSYDQPQHF
TRBJ1-2 15 few TRBV19 TRBD1 TGTGCCAGTAGTATGGTCCCAGGGGGCCACTATGGCTACACCTTC CASSMVPGGHYGYTF
TRBJ2-4 18 . TRBV7-2 . TGTGCCAGCAGCTCCCCCCCCGGACAGTCAATAGCCAAAAACATTCAGTACTTC CASSSPPGQSIAKNIQYF
TRBJ2-7 13 . TRBV29-1 TRBD1 TGCAGCGTTGAGACAGGGTATAACTACGAGCAGTACTTC CSVETGYNYEQYF
TRBJ1-5 11 . TRBV6-1 . TGTGCCAGCAGTCCGGGACGGGCCCAGCATTTT CASSPGRAQHF
TRBJ2-7 14 few TRBV25-1 . TGTGCCAGCAGTGACCCCGGGAGCTCCTACGAGCAGTACTTC CASSDPGSSYEQYF
TRBJ2-7 20 . TRBV5-1 TRBD2 TGCGCCAGCAGCCCGTCCGCCGGGACTAGCGGGAGTCGGGGCTCGGGAGGGCAGTACTTC CASSPSAGTSGSRGSGGQYF
TRBJ2-7 13 . TRBV18 . TGTGCCAGCTCACCTAGGACAGAATACGAGCAGTACTTC CASSPRTEYEQYF
TRBJ2-1 15 . TRBV28 TRBD2 TGTGCCAGCAGCCCGACTAGCGGGTTCTACAATGAGCAGTTCTTC CASSPTSGFYNEQFF
TRBJ2-2 15 . TRBV6-4 . TGTGCCAGCAGTACCGACGGATCTAACCCCGGGGAGCTGTTTTTT CASSTDGSNPGELFF
TRBJ2-7 15 . TRBV7-8 . TGTGCCAGCAGCTTATCCGGGACAAGCTCCTACGAGCAGTACTTC CASSLSGTSSYEQYF
TRBJ2-1 13 . TRBV18 . TGTGCCAGCTCACCCGGGAACTACAATGAGCAGTTCTTC CASSPGNYNEQFF
TRBJ2-7 13 . TRBV6-5 . TGTGCCAGCAGGGGACGGAATTCCTACGAGCAGTACTTC CASRGRNSYEQYF
TRBJ1-5 13 few TRBV16 . TGTGCCAGCAGCCCATTCGTGGGACAGCCCCAGCATTTT CASSPFVGQPQHF
TRBJ1-1 14 . TRBV6-1 . TGTGCCAGCAGTGAATTTCGGGACGTCACTGAAGCTTTCTTT CASSEFRDVTEAFF